This paragraph covers one TCR beta chain sequence. The data belong to a study of T cell responses to AZD1222 COVID-19 vaccine. TCRdb keeps only in-frame clones here, not all; method: immunoSEQ multiplex PCR. This table holds about 120,000 clones, about 82% found once. The CDR3 length is 16 residues. Germline V CDR1 and CDR2: SGHTA, FQGTGA. The germline V and J ends were trimmed by 5 bases and 2 bases, with 18 bases remaining between them. The J gene is TRBJ1-2, the V gene TRBV7-3; the D is unclear. Sample: peripheral blood, taken 28 days after the second AZD1222 dose. This receptor was obtained from an adult who received the AZD1222 COVID-19 vaccine. The CDR3 bases are TGTGCCAGCAGCCCTCTTGGCGGGGAAACGAACTATGGCTACACCTTC. This translates into CASSPLGGETNYGYTF. The full variable domain, its missing parts supplied by reference TRBV7-3 and TRBJ1-2, is GAGVSQTPSNKVTEKGKYVELRCDPISGHTALYWYRQSLGQGPEFLIYFQGTGAADDSGLPNDRFFAVRPEGSVSTLKIQRTERGDSAVYLCASSPLGGETNYGYTFGSGTRLTVV.